Listed below are T cell receptor beta chains from one sample, sequenced in a study of OX40 agonist ivuxolimab in advanced cancers. Using immunoSEQ multiplex PCR, the repertoire was profiled, and TCRdb retains in-frame clones only, with some absent. Of under 90,000 clones in the sample, just under 90% were seen once. The sequencing here drew on CD4+ or CD8+ T cells sorted from blood, taken in a trial of the OX40 agonist ivuxolimab. These TCRs come from an adult with an advanced solid tumor such as melanoma, head and neck, liver or kidney cancer. Each CDR3 is given with its conserved first and last residue. Each record gives: clone size, V gene, D gene, J gene, CDR3 protein, CDR3 DNA. A D gene is named only where the DNA matches it firmly. Some rows have no size entry. The others give once, few or many, or a class for an expanded clone.

clone size: NA; V gene: TRBV10-3; D gene: NA; J gene: TRBJ2-1; CDR3 protein: CAARQAREQFF; CDR3 DNA: TGTGCCGCACGACAGGCAAGAGAGCAGTTCTTC
clone size: NA; V gene: TRBV7-9; D gene: TRBD2; J gene: TRBJ2-3; CDR3 protein: CASSPSPGGRTDTQYF; CDR3 DNA: TGTGCCAGCAGCCCGTCGCCGGGGGGTCGCACAGATACGCAGTATTTT
clone size: few; V gene: TRBV6-5; D gene: TRBD1; J gene: TRBJ1-4; CDR3 protein: CASSYHNRGGGEKLFF; CDR3 DNA: TGTGCCAGCAGTTACCACAACAGGGGCGGAGGTGAAAAACTGTTTTTT
clone size: NA; V gene: TRBV4-1; D gene: NA; J gene: TRBJ2-2; CDR3 protein: CASSPQKGRGTGELFF; CDR3 DNA: TGCGCCAGCAGCCCCCAGAAGGGTCGCGGCACCGGGGAGCTGTTTTTT
clone size: NA; V gene: TRBV28; D gene: NA; J gene: TRBJ1-1; CDR3 protein: CASHPGDNTEAFF; CDR3 DNA: TGTGCCAGCCACCCGGGAGATAACACTGAAGCTTTCTTT
clone size: NA; V gene: TRBV7-2; D gene: TRBD2; J gene: TRBJ2-3; CDR3 protein: CASSLGSSGSADTQYF; CDR3 DNA: TGTGCCAGCAGCTTAGGGTCTAGCGGGAGTGCAGATACGCAGTATTTT
clone size: NA; V gene: TRBV10-3; D gene: NA; J gene: TRBJ1-3; CDR3 protein: CAISEADGGSGNTIYF; CDR3 DNA: TGTGCCATCAGTGAGGCTGACGGGGGATCCGGAAACACCATATATTTT
clone size: NA; V gene: TRBV18; D gene: TRBD1; J gene: TRBJ1-1; CDR3 protein: CASSRTGQGALGTEAFF; CDR3 DNA: TGTGCCAGCTCACGGACGGGACAGGGGGCGTTAGGGACTGAAGCTTTCTTT
clone size: NA; V gene: TRBV19; D gene: NA; J gene: TRBJ2-3; CDR3 protein: CATSEGGDTQYF; CDR3 DNA: TGTGCCACGTCTGAGGGGGGAGATACGCAGTATTTT
clone size: NA; V gene: TRBV5-4; D gene: TRBD1; J gene: TRBJ2-1; CDR3 protein: CASSQGQHTYNEQFF; CDR3 DNA: TGTGCCAGCAGCCAGGGACAGCACACCTACAATGAGCAGTTCTTC
clone size: NA; V gene: TRBV4-2; D gene: NA; J gene: TRBJ2-3; CDR3 protein: CASSQGADTQYF; CDR3 DNA: TGTGCCAGCAGCCAAGGGGCCGATACGCAGTATTTT
clone size: NA; V gene: TRBV28; D gene: NA; J gene: TRBJ2-6; CDR3 protein: CASSLFYRRRADGANVLTF; CDR3 DNA: TGTGCCAGCAGTTTATTCTACCGTCGCAGGGCTGACGGGGCCAACGTCCTGACTTTC
clone size: NA; V gene: TRBV11-3; D gene: NA; J gene: TRBJ2-2; CDR3 protein: CASSLVGTNTGELFF; CDR3 DNA: TGTGCCAGCAGCTTAGTGGGCACTAACACCGGGGAGCTGTTTTTT
clone size: NA; V gene: TRBV10-3; D gene: TRBD1; J gene: TRBJ1-2; CDR3 protein: CAISGGQGTNYGYTF; CDR3 DNA: TGTGCCATCAGTGGAGGACAGGGGACTAACTATGGCTACACCTTC
clone size: once; V gene: TRBV19; D gene: NA; J gene: TRBJ1-2; CDR3 protein: CASRRVDSSYGYTF; CDR3 DNA: TGTGCCAGTAGGAGGGTGGACAGTTCCTATGGCTACACCTTC
clone size: NA; V gene: TRBV6-1; D gene: NA; J gene: TRBJ1-6; CDR3 protein: CAIAPPNNSPLHF; CDR3 DNA: TGTGCCATCGCCCCCCCTAATAATTCACCCCTCCACTTT
clone size: NA; V gene: TRBV6-1; D gene: TRBD1; J gene: TRBJ1-5; CDR3 protein: CASSVGTGDLSNQPQHF; CDR3 DNA: TGTGCCAGCAGTGTTGGGACAGGGGACCTAAGCAATCAGCCCCAGCATTTT
clone size: NA; V gene: TRBV7-8; D gene: TRBD1; J gene: TRBJ1-1; CDR3 protein: CASSSWTGGTEAFF; CDR3 DNA: TGTGCCAGCAGCTCGTGGACAGGGGGCACTGAAGCTTTCTTT
clone size: few; V gene: TRBV14; D gene: NA; J gene: TRBJ2-7; CDR3 protein: CASSRWGVPYEQYF; CDR3 DNA: TGTGCCAGCAGCCGATGGGGGGTCCCCTACGAGCAGTACTTC
clone size: NA; V gene: TRBV6-1; D gene: NA; J gene: TRBJ2-7; CDR3 protein: CASSGYARGLRGSYEQYF; CDR3 DNA: TGTGCCAGCAGTGGTTATGCCAGGGGTTTAAGAGGGTCCTACGAGCAGTACTTC
clone size: NA; V gene: TRBV5-6; D gene: TRBD2; J gene: TRBJ2-7; CDR3 protein: CASSLYRGGFSYEQYF; CDR3 DNA: TGTGCCAGCAGCTTGTATCGGGGAGGGTTCTCCTACGAGCAGTACTTC
clone size: NA; V gene: TRBV7-6; D gene: TRBD1; J gene: TRBJ1-6; CDR3 protein: CASSRGQRSPLHF; CDR3 DNA: TGTGCCAGCAGCCGGGGACAGAGATCACCCCTCCACTTT
clone size: NA; V gene: TRBV5-1; D gene: NA; J gene: TRBJ2-1; CDR3 protein: CASSLVYSAHNEQFF; CDR3 DNA: TGCGCCAGCAGCTTGGTCTATAGCGCCCACAATGAGCAGTTCTTC
clone size: NA; V gene: TRBV28; D gene: NA; J gene: TRBJ1-4; CDR3 protein: CASSSLRQSNEKLFF; CDR3 DNA: TGTGCCAGCAGTTCCCTTCGACAGAGTAATGAAAAACTGTTTTTT
clone size: NA; V gene: TRBV5-1; D gene: NA; J gene: TRBJ1-1; CDR3 protein: CASRRDGERNTEAFF; CDR3 DNA: TGCGCCAGCAGAAGAGACGGAGAAAGGAACACTGAAGCTTTCTTT
clone size: NA; V gene: TRBV7-2; D gene: NA; J gene: TRBJ2-7; CDR3 protein: CASSRQGGTVYEQYF; CDR3 DNA: TGTGCCAGCAGCCGCCAGGGGGGTACGGTCTACGAGCAGTACTTC
clone size: NA; V gene: TRBV5-6; D gene: NA; J gene: TRBJ1-1; CDR3 protein: CASSPNWGNTEAFF; CDR3 DNA: TGTGCCAGCAGCCCGAACTGGGGGAACACTGAAGCTTTCTTT
clone size: NA; V gene: TRBV2; D gene: NA; J gene: TRBJ2-5; CDR3 protein: CASNRELRETQYF; CDR3 DNA: TGTGCCAGCAACCGCGAGCTCCGGGAGACCCAGTACTTC
clone size: NA; V gene: TRBV5-1; D gene: NA; J gene: TRBJ2-2; CDR3 protein: CASSLPGAGELFF; CDR3 DNA: TGCGCCAGCAGCTTGCCAGGGGCCGGGGAGCTGTTTTTT
clone size: NA; V gene: TRBV25-1; D gene: NA; J gene: TRBJ2-6; CDR3 protein: CASSGLWGRANVLTF; CDR3 DNA: TGTGCCAGCAGTGGTCTCTGGGGGCGGGCCAACGTCCTGACTTTC
clone size: NA; V gene: TRBV27; D gene: TRBD2; J gene: TRBJ2-3; CDR3 protein: CASSVGGLAVDTQYF; CDR3 DNA: TGTGCCAGCAGTGTAGGAGGACTAGCGGTCGATACGCAGTATTTT
clone size: NA; V gene: TRBV5-1; D gene: TRBD2; J gene: TRBJ2-1; CDR3 protein: CASRLRDYSYNEQFF; CDR3 DNA: TGCGCCAGCAGGCTCCGGGACTATTCCTACAATGAGCAGTTCTTC
clone size: NA; V gene: TRBV7-7; D gene: NA; J gene: TRBJ2-1; CDR3 protein: CASSLDTVNEQFF; CDR3 DNA: TGTGCTAGCAGCTTAGACACGGTAAATGAGCAGTTCTTC
clone size: NA; V gene: TRBV6-5; D gene: TRBD2; J gene: TRBJ2-7; CDR3 protein: CASIAGPFGRYEQYF; CDR3 DNA: TGTGCCAGCATAGCGGGACCCTTTGGGCGCTACGAGCAGTACTTC
clone size: NA; V gene: TRBV12-2; D gene: NA; J gene: TRBJ2-1; CDR3 protein: CASRFHRGGRAREQFF; CDR3 DNA: TGTGCAAGTCGCTTTCATCGCGGGGGCCGGGCAAGAGAGCAGTTCTTC
clone size: few; V gene: TRBV28; D gene: NA; J gene: TRBJ2-5; CDR3 protein: CASSRPDPPQFGTQYF; CDR3 DNA: TGTGCCAGCAGCCGCCCGGACCCCCCGCAGTTTGGGACCCAGTACTTC
clone size: NA; V gene: TRBV30; D gene: NA; J gene: TRBJ1-1; CDR3 protein: CAWSPRGRDNTEAFF; CDR3 DNA: TGTGCCTGGAGCCCCCGGGGCAGGGATAACACTGAAGCTTTCTTT
clone size: NA; V gene: TRBV28; D gene: TRBD1; J gene: TRBJ2-3; CDR3 protein: CASSPGGGGTDTQYF; CDR3 DNA: TGTGCCAGCAGTCCAGGGGGTGGTGGTACAGATACGCAGTATTTT
clone size: NA; V gene: TRBV6-1; D gene: NA; J gene: TRBJ2-7; CDR3 protein: CASLEPNTYEQYF; CDR3 DNA: TGTGCCAGCTTAGAGCCGAATACCTACGAGCAGTACTTC
clone size: once; V gene: TRBV10-3; D gene: NA; J gene: TRBJ1-1; CDR3 protein: CAISGGTVNTEAFF; CDR3 DNA: TGTGCCATCAGTGGTGGGACGGTGAACACTGAAGCTTTCTTT